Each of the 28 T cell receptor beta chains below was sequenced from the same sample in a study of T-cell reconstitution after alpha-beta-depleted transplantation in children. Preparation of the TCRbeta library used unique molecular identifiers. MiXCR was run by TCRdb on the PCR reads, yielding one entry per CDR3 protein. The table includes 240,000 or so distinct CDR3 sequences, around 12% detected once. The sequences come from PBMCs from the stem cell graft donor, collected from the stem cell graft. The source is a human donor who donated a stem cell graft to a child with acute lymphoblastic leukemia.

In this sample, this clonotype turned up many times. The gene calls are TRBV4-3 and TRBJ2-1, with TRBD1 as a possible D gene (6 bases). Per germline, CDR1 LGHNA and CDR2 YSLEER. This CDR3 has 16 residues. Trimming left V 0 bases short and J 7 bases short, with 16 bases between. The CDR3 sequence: CASSQESQGNLNEQFF. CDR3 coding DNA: TGCGCCAGCAGCCAAGAGTCTCAGGGGAACCTTAATGAGCAGTTCTTC.

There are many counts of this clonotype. The CDR3 bases are TGCGCCAGCAGCTTTACGGGAAACATGAACACTGAAGCTTTCTTT. It translates to CASSFTGNMNTEAFF. The rearrangement uses TRBV5-1 and TRBJ1-1, with D unresolved. The CDR3 contains 15 residues. Germline CDR1 is SGHRS and CDR2 is YFSETQ. Trimming cost V 2 bases and J 0 bases, with 11 bases left between them.

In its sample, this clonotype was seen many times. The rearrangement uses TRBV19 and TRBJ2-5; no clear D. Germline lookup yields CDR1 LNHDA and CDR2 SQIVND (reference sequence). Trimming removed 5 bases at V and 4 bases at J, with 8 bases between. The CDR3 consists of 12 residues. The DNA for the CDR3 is TGTGCCAGTAGTGGCCAGTTAGAGACCCAGTACTTC. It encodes CASSGQLETQYF.

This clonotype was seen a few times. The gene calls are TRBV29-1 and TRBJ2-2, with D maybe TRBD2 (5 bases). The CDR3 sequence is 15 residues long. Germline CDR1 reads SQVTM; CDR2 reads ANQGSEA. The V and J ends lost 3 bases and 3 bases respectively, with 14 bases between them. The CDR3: CSVDTGLGDTGELFF. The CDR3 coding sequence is TGCAGCGTTGACACCGGGCTCGGGGACACCGGGGAGCTGTTTTTT.

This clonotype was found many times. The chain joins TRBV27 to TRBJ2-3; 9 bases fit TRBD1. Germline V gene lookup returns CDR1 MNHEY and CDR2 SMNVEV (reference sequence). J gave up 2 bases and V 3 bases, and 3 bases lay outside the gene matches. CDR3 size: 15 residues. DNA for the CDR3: TGTGCCAGCAGTTTCCGGGACAGGGTCACAGATACGCAGTATTTT. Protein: CASSFRDRVTDTQYF.

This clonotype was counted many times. CDR3 in DNA: TGTGCCAGCAGCATTTACGGGACAGGGGGCTCCCTTGGCTACGAGCAGTACTTC. It encodes CASSIYGTGGSLGYEQYF. The chain combines TRBV7-2 with TRBJ2-7, with TRBD1 identical over 12 bases. The CDR3 extends over 18 amino acids. The V gene end was trimmed by 5 bases and the J gene end by 3 bases; junction bases not matched to a gene: 14. Germline loops: CDR1 SGHTA, CDR2 FQGNSA.

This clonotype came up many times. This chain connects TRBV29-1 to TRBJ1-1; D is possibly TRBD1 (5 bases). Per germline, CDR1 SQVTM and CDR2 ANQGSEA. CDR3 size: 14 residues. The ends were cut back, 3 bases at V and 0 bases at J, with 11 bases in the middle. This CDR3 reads CSVEVRGVNTEAFF. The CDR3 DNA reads TGCAGCGTTGAGGTCCGGGGCGTGAACACTGAAGCTTTCTTT.

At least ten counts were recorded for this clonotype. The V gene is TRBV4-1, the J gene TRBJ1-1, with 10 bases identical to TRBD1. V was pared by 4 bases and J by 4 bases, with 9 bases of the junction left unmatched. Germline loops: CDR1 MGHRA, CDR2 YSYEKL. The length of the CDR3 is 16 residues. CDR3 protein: CASSPGDRGWGTEAFF. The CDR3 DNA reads TGCGCCAGCAGCCCCGGGGACAGGGGCTGGGGCACTGAAGCTTTCTTT.

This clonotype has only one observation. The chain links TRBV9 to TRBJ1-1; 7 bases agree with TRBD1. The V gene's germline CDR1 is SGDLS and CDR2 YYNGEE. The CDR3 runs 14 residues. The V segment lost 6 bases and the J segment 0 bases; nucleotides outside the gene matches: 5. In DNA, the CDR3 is TGTGCCAGCAAGGGGGACAGCATGAACACTGAAGCTTTCTTT. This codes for CASKGDSMNTEAFF.

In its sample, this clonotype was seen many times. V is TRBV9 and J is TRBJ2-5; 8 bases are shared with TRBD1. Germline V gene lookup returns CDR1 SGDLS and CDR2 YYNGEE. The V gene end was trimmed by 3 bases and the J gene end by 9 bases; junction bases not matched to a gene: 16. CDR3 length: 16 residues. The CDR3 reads CASSAGDRTGHGSQYF. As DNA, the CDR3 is TGTGCCAGCAGCGCCGGAGATCGGACAGGGCATGGGTCCCAGTACTTC.

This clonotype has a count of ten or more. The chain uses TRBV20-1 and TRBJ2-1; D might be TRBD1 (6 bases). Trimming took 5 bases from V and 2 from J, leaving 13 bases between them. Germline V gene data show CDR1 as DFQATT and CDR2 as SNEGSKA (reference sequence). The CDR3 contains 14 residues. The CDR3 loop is CSAPGTQTYNEQFF. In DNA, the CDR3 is TGCAGTGCTCCCGGGACACAAACCTACAATGAGCAGTTCTTC.

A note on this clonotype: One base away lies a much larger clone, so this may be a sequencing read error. The CDR3 DNA reads TGCAGGGGTGATACTGGGGATGGCACAGATACGCAGTATTTT. Translating it yields CRGDTGDGTDTQYF. The chain carries TRBV20-1 and TRBJ2-3; D is unresolved. The CDR3 has 14 residues. Germline-derived CDR1 and CDR2 are DFQATT and SNEGSKA (reference sequence).

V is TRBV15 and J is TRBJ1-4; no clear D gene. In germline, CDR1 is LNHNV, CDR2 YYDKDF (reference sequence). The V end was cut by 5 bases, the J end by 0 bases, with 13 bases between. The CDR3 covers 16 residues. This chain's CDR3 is CATSGIETPTNEKLFF. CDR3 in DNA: TGTGCCACCAGCGGTATCGAGACCCCAACTAATGAAAAACTGTTTTTT. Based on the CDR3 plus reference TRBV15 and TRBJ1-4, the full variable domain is DAMVIQNPRYQVTQFGKPVTLSCSQTLNHNVMYWYQQKSSQAPKLLFHYYDKDFNNEADTPDNFQSRRPNTSFCFLDIRSPGLGDTAMYLCATSGIETPTNEKLFFGSGTQLSVL.

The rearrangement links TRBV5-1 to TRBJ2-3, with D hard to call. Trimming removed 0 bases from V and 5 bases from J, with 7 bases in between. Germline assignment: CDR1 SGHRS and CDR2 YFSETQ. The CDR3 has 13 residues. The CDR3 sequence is CASSLDRIDTQYF. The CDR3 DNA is TGCGCCAGCAGCTTGGACCGCATAGATACGCAGTATTTT.

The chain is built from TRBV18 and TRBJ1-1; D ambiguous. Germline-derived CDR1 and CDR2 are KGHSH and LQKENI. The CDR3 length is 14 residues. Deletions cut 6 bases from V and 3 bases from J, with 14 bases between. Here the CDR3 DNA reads TGTGCCAGCTCCCGCTACGGTTACGACACTGAAGCTTTCTTT. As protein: CASSRYGYDTEAFF.

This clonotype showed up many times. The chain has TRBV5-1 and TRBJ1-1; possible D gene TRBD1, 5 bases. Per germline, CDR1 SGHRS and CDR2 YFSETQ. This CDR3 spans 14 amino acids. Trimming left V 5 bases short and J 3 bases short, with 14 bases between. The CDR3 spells CASRPGPQDTEAFF. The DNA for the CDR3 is TGCGCCAGCAGACCGGGACCCCAGGACACTGAAGCTTTCTTT.

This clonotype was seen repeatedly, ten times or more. The CDR3 protein is CASRWVSRKTEAFF. The DNA of the CDR3 is TGTGCCAGCAGGTGGGTCTCGCGGAAGACTGAAGCTTTCTTT. This rearrangement joins TRBV6-1 to TRBJ1-1; D uncertain. V lost 6 bases, J lost 5 bases, and 16 bases lay in between. Germline CDR1 MNHNS, CDR2 SASEGT. The CDR3 contains 14 residues.

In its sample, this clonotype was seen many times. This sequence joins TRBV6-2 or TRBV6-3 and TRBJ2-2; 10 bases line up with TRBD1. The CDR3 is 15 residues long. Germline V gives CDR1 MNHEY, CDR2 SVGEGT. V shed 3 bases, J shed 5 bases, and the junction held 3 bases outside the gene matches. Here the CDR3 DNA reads TGTGCCAGCAGTTATATGGGACAGGGGACCGGGGAGCTGTTTTTT. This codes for CASSYMGQGTGELFF.

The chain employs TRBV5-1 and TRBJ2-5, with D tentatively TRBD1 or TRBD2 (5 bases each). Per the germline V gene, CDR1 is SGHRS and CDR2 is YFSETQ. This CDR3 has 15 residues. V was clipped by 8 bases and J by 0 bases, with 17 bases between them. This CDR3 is CASRTGPQYQETQYF. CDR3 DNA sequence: TGCGCCAGTAGAACGGGACCGCAATACCAAGAGACCCAGTACTTC.

The CDR3 DNA follows: TGTGCCTGGAATGTGGTACTCAGGGGAGAGTCACCCCTCCACTTT. Amino acid sequence: CAWNVVLRGESPLHF. The chain combines TRBV30 with TRBJ1-6; D possibly corresponds to TRBD1 (6 bases). The ends were cut back, 4 bases at V and 10 bases at J, with 20 bases in the middle. Looked up from germline, CDR1 is GTSNPN and CDR2 is SVGIG (reference sequence). This CDR3 comprises 15 residues.

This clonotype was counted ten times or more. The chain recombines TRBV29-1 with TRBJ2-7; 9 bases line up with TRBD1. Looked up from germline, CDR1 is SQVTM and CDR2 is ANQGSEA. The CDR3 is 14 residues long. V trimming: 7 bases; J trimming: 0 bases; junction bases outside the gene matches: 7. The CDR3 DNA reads TGCAGCGCAACGAACAGGGGGCCCTCCTACGAGCAGTACTTC. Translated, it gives CSATNRGPSYEQYF.

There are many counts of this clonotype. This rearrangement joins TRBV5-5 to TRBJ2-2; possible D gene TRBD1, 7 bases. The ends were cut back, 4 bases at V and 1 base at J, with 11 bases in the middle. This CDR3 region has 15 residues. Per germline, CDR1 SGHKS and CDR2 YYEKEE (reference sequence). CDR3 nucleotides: TGTGCCAGCAGCCAGCAGGGGGGGAACACCGGGGAGCTGTTTTTT. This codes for CASSQQGGNTGELFF. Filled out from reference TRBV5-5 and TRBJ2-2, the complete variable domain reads DAGVTQSPTHLIKTRGQQVTLRCSPISGHKSVSWYQQVLGQGPQFIFQYYEKEERGRGNFPDRFSARQFPNYSSELNVNALLLGDSALYLCASSQQGGNTGELFFGEGSRLTVL.

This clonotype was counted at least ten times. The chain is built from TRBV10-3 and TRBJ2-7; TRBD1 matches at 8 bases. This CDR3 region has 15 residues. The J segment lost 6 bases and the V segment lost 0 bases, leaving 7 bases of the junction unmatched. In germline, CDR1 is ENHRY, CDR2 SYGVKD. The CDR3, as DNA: TGTGCCATCAGTGAGTCTGGACAGGGCAGCGGCGAGCAGTACTTC. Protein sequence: CAISESGQGSGEQYF.

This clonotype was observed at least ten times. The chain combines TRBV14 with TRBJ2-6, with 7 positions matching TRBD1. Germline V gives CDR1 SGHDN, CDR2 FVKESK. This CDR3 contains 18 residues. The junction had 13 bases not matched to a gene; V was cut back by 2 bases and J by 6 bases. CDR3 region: CASSQILGDSFEANVLTF. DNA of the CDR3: TGTGCCAGCAGCCAAATTCTGGGGGACAGTTTTGAGGCCAACGTCCTGACTTTC. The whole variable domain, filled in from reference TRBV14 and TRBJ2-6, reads EAGVTQFPSHSVIEKGQTVTLRCDPISGHDNLYWYRRVMGKEIKFLLHFVKESKQDESGMPNNRFLAERTGGTYSTLKVQPAELEDSGVYFCASSQILGDSFEANVLTFGAGSRLTVL.

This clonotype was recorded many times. The CDR3 coding sequence is TGTGCCAGCAGCCAAGAGGCGGCAGGGAATTCACCCCTCCACTTT. Protein: CASSQEAAGNSPLHF. V usage is TRBV4-2 and J usage is TRBJ1-6; possibly TRBD1 for D (5 bases). Germline V gene sequence: CDR1 LGHNA, CDR2 YNFKEQ. Trimming pared 0 bases from V and 7 bases from J, leaving 10 bases between. This CDR3 is built from 15 residues.

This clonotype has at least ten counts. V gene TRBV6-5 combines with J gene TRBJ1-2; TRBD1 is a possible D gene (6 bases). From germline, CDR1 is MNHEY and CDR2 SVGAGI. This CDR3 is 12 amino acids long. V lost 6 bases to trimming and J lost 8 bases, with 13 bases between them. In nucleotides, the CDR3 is TGTGCCAGCAGGGCCGGGGGCAACGGCTACACCTTC. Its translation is CASRAGGNGYTF.

CDR3 amino acids: CASSPGRDEQYF. CDR3 coding DNA: TGTGCCAGCAGCCCCGGGCGAGACGAGCAGTACTTC. This chain links TRBV7-9 with TRBJ2-7; D unclear. Germline lookup yields CDR1 SEHNR and CDR2 FQNEAQ (reference sequence). The ends were cut back, 5 bases at V and 5 bases at J, with 10 bases in the middle. The CDR3 is 12 residues long.

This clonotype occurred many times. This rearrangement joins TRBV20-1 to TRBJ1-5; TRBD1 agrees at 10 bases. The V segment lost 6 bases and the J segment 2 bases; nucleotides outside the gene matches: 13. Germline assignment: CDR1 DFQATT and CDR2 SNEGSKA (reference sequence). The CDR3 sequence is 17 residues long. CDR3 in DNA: TGCAGTGCAGTGGGGACAGGGGCCCTCTGGGGCAATCAGCCCCAGCATTTT. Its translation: CSAVGTGALWGNQPQHF.